One and the same sample provided the 7 T cell receptor beta chains below, sequenced in a study of cytomegalovirus exposure and HLA in healthy donors. Both 60 Vbeta primers and 13 Jbeta primers went into the PCR. The method was immunoSEQ multiplex PCR; TCRdb's version includes in-frame clones alone and lacks a portion of them. The sample shows around 200,000 clones, roughly 68% of them seen only once. The sequencing sample was made of PBMCs. Every receptor here comes from a man aged 35 to 55 in good health and CMV-seropositive.

The V and J genes are TRBV2 and TRBJ2-7, with a weak D call TRBD1 (6 bases). The CDR3 totals 15 residues. Trimming removed 3 bases from V and 6 bases from J, with 18 bases in between. Germline CDR1 reads SNHLY; CDR2 reads FYNNEI. The CDR3 bases are TGTGCCAGCAGTGAGAAGGGGCAGGGGAGCTCCGAGCAGTACTTC. This encodes CASSEKGQGSSEQYF.

V is TRBV11-2 and J is TRBJ2-7, with 10 bases lining up with TRBD2. The V segment lost 1 base and the J segment 6 bases; nucleotides outside the gene matches: 6. CDR3 size: 15 residues. Germline CDR1 SGHAT, CDR2 FQNNGV. CDR3: CASSLGLSGGTEQYF. As DNA, the CDR3 is TGTGCCAGCAGCTTAGGTCTTAGCGGGGGGACCGAGCAGTACTTC. Complete variable domain (other parts from reference TRBV11-2 and TRBJ2-7): EAGVAQSPRYKIIEKRQSVAFWCNPISGHATLYWYQQILGQGPKLLIQFQNNGVVDDSQLPKDRFSAERLKGVDSTLKIQPAKLEDSAVYLCASSLGLSGGTEQYFGPGTRLTVT.

The rearrangement joins TRBV28 to TRBJ1-4; the match to TRBD1 covers 10 bases. V trimming: 5 bases; J trimming: 5 bases; junction bases outside the gene matches: 17. From germline, CDR1 is MDHEN and CDR2 SYDVKM. The CDR3 sequence is 19 residues long. This CDR3 is CASSLRDRGLGRTNEKLFF. In nucleotides, the CDR3 is TGTGCCAGCAGTCTCCGGGACAGGGGTTTAGGTCGAACAAATGAAAAACTGTTTTTT.

The rearrangement joins TRBV14 to TRBJ2-7, with a tentative D call TRBD1 (5 bases). Germline CDR1 is SGHDN and CDR2 is FVKESK. V lost 4 bases, J lost 7 bases, and 17 bases lay in between. The CDR3 is 14 residues long. CDR3 DNA: TGTGCCAGCAGCCGTCGACAGAGTTTTGGGGAGCAGTACTTC. It specifies CASSRRQSFGEQYF.

The V call is TRBV4-3, the J call TRBJ2-7; TRBD1 is a possible D gene (5 bases). The germline V and J ends were trimmed by 4 bases and 0 bases, with 13 bases remaining between them. In germline, CDR1 is LGHNA, CDR2 YSLEER. The CDR3 has 15 residues. The CDR3 DNA reads TGCGCCAGCAGCCGGGCTCAGGGAAGCTCCTACGAGCAGTACTTC. This codes for CASSRAQGSSYEQYF.

This clone has only a few counts. The genes are TRBV20-1 and TRBJ1-2; no clear D gene. CDR3 size: 11 residues. Trimming cost V 4 bases and J 4 bases, with 7 bases left between them. The germline CDR1 and CDR2 sequences are DFQATT and SNEGSKA (reference sequence). As DNA, the CDR3 is TGCAGTGCTACCGACACCTATGGCTACACCTTC. This sequence encodes CSATDTYGYTF.

This chain uses TRBV9 with TRBJ2-5, with 12 bases that match TRBD1. The J segment lost 4 bases and the V segment lost 4 bases, leaving 5 bases of the junction unmatched. CDR3 length equals 15 residues. Germline V CDR1 and CDR2: SGDLS, YYNGEE. This CDR3 is CASSSGQGATETQYF. CDR3 sequence (DNA): TGTGCCAGCAGCTCGGGACAGGGGGCGACAGAGACCCAGTACTTC.